This T cell receptor (beta chain) is drawn from a study of T-cell memory formation after mild COVID-19. Overall study: Clusters of TCRs were largely donor specific. Study-wide results and caveats: Pre-infection memory carried some responding clones, suggesting that cross-reactive memory joined.

A 5'RACE reaction primed in the constant segment made cDNA libraries of TCR alpha and TCR beta, and these carried sample barcodes and UMIs. TCRdb reprocessed the 5' RACE reads with MiXCR, giving one entry per CDR3 protein. The sample holds around 190,000 distinct CDR3 sequences; around 18% are singletons and the top ten take around 3.9%. This clonotype was seen only a few times. Its antigen remains unknown. One end of the junction does not line up with germline, which may come from a read error. The length of the CDR3 is 20 residues. The V gene's germline CDR1 is SEHNR and CDR2 FQNEAQ (reference sequence).

Sequenced material: PBMCs or a T cell subset sorted from them (not recorded which). The TCR was taken from a man aged 18 to 29 who had mild COVID-19 (a few samples of this study predate the infection). Cell type and time point are not known. The genes are TRBV7-9 and TRBJ2-6; possibly TRBD1 for D (5 bases). The CDR3 loop reads CASGLTRTSDTTSGANVLTF. CDR3 in DNA: TGTGCCAGCGGCTTGACGCGGACATCGGATACTACCTCTGGGGCCAACGTCCTGACTTTC. The full variable domain, rest sourced from reference TRBV7-9 and TRBJ2-6, is DTGVSQNPRHKITKRGQNVTFRCDPISEHNRLYWYRQTLGQGPEFLTYFQNEAQLEKSRLLSDRFSAERPKGSFSTLEIQRTEQGDSAMYLCASGLTRTSDTTSGANVLTFGAGSRLTVL.